Listed below are T cell receptor beta chains from one sample, sequenced in a study of blood T cell repertoires in COVID-19. Produced via immunoSEQ multiplex PCR; TCRdb's table is partial and in-frame only. The sample holds fewer than 350,000 clones; more than 75% are singletons and the top ten take around 8%. Sample: peripheral blood. The receptors here all came from a woman aged 45-65 years who had recovered from COVID-19. CDR3s include the opening cysteine and the closing phenylalanine or tryptophan. The D gene is left open where the match is weak. Size values are once, few and many counts, or a class for expanded clones, and some rows have none.

V	size	D	J	CDR3	DNA
TRBV6-5	.	TRBD1	TRBJ2-7	CASGRGQGDREQYF	TGTGCCAGTGGAAGAGGACAGGGAGACCGCGAGCAGTACTTC
TRBV5-1	few	.	TRBJ2-6	CASSADRFSGANVLTF	TGCGCCAGCAGCGCTGACAGGTTCTCTGGGGCCAACGTCCTGACTTTC
TRBV7-8	.	TRBD1	TRBJ1-2	CASSFDRQGGGYTF	TGTGCCAGCAGCTTCGACAGGCAGGGGGGCGGCTACACCTTC
TRBV7-7	.	.	TRBJ2-2	CASSPSLGGNTGELFF	TGTGCTAGCAGCCCCTCCCTGGGGGGGAACACCGGGGAGCTGTTTTTT
TRBV11-2	once	.	TRBJ2-1	CASSLDVIANEQFF	TGTGCCAGCAGCTTAGATGTAATAGCTAATGAGCAGTTCTTC
TRBV30	.	TRBD1	TRBJ1-4	CAWSRGLDEKLFF	TGTGCCTGGAGCAGGGGGCTAGACGAAAAACTGTTTTTT
TRBV5-1	.	.	TRBJ2-1	CASSLDLASEQFF	TGCGCCAGCAGCTTGGACCTAGCGAGTGAGCAGTTCTTC
TRBV27	.	TRBD2	TRBJ2-7	CASVRTSGRARGKYEQYF	TGTGCCAGCGTCCGAACTAGCGGGAGGGCCCGGGGTAAATACGAGCAGTACTTC
TRBV7-8	.	TRBD2	TRBJ2-1	CASSPVRVGGGINEQFF	TGTGCCAGCAGCCCCGTTCGAGTCGGCGGGGGGATTAATGAGCAGTTCTTC
TRBV5-1	.	.	TRBJ2-2	CASSLDGGLDTGELFF	TGCGCCAGCAGCTTGGATGGAGGATTGGACACCGGGGAGCTGTTTTTT
TRBV5-1	.	TRBD1	TRBJ1-2	CASSSGTGGRGTNYGYTF	TGCGCCAGCAGCTCCGGGACAGGGGGCCGAGGCACCAACTATGGCTACACCTTC
TRBV24-1	.	.	TRBJ2-7	CATSGQVQGEQYF	TGTGCCACCAGTGGGCAGGTACAGGGCGAGCAGTACTTC
TRBV5-4	.	.	TRBJ2-7	CASSPRDTLYEQYF	TGTGCCAGCAGCCCTCGGGACACTCTATACGAGCAGTACTTC
TRBV7-9	few	.	TRBJ2-2	CAVGPTGELFF	TGTGCCGTGGGCCCCACCGGGGAGCTGTTTTTT
TRBV30	.	.	TRBJ2-7	CAWAGTGTKLLF	TGTGCCTGGGCGGGCACCGGGACAAAATTATTGTTC
TRBV18	.	TRBD2	TRBJ2-5	CASSPTNQRGKETQYF	TGTGCCAGCTCACCAACGAACCAGCGGGGCAAAGAGACCCAGTACTTC
TRBV10-3	once	.	TRBJ1-2	CAISEGQTFNYGYTF	TGTGCCATCAGTGAGGGACAGACCTTTAACTATGGCTACACCTTC
TRBV5-1	.	TRBD1	TRBJ1-2	CASSLEGQSGYTF	TGCGCCAGCAGCTTGGAGGGACAGAGTGGCTACACCTTC
TRBV7-9	few	TRBD1	TRBJ2-5	CASSHPGQETQYF	TGTGCCAGCAGCCACCCGGGACAGGAAACCCAGTACTTC
TRBV7-9	.	.	TRBJ2-5	CASSSTGPSETQYF	TGTGCCAGCAGCAGCACAGGGCCGTCAGAGACCCAGTACTTC
TRBV7-2	.	.	TRBJ1-5	CASSLVKNQPQHF	TGTGCCAGCAGCTTAGTCAAAAATCAGCCCCAGCATTTT
TRBV4-3	.	TRBD1	TRBJ1-6	CASSPGTGHNSPLHF	TGCGCCAGCAGCCCCGGGACAGGGCATAATTCACCCCTCCACTTT
TRBV7-9	.	TRBD1	TRBJ1-5	CASSHEGGGDQPQHF	TGTGCCAGCAGCCATGAAGGGGGCGGCGATCAGCCCCAGCATTTT
TRBV9	.	.	TRBJ1-5	CASSVNTNPNQPQHF	TGTGCCAGCAGCGTAAACACGAACCCCAATCAGCCCCAGCATTTT
TRBV5-1	.	TRBD2	TRBJ2-5	CASSWTSGGVSETQYF	TGCGCCAGCAGCTGGACTAGCGGGGGGGTTTCCGAGACCCAGTACTTC
TRBV11-2	.	TRBD1	TRBJ2-3	CASSSGTGSTDTQYF	TGTGCCAGCAGCAGTGGGACAGGGAGCACAGATACGCAGTATTTT
TRBV19	.	.	TRBJ1-1	CASSSSGDTEAFF	TGTGCCAGTAGTTCTTCGGGTGACACTGAAGCTTTCTTT
TRBV29-1	.	TRBD1	TRBJ1-2	CSTRTGLNYGYTF	TGCAGCACCCGGACAGGGCTTAACTATGGCTACACCTTC
TRBV7-2	.	.	TRBJ2-7	CASSFSRGYEQYF	TGTGCCAGCAGCTTTTCTCGGGGCTACGAGCAGTACTTC
TRBV6-5	.	TRBD1	TRBJ2-7	CASKNSGTGAYEQYF	TGTGCCAGCAAGAACTCCGGGACAGGGGCCTACGAGCAGTACTTC
TRBV6-5	.	.	TRBJ1-2	CASKGPTGDTF	TGTGCCAGCAAAGGGCCGACCGGGGACACCTTC
TRBV10-3	.	.	TRBJ1-1	CAISDLQGNTEAFF	TGTGCCATCAGTGATCTACAGGGGAACACTGAAGCTTTCTTT
TRBV19	.	TRBD1	TRBJ2-5	CASSRTGVEETQYF	TGTGCCAGTAGTCGGACAGGGGTGGAAGAGACCCAGTACTTC
TRBV6-6	.	.	TRBJ1-1	CASSYAGANTEAFF	TGTGCCAGCAGTTACGCAGGGGCCAACACTGAAGCTTTCTTT
TRBV28	.	.	TRBJ2-7	CASSFPSSYEQYF	TGTGCCAGCAGTTTCCCCAGTTCCTACGAGCAGTACTTC
TRBV5-5	.	TRBD1	TRBJ1-4	CASSLEGQGNEKLFF	TGTGCCAGCAGCTTGGAGGGACAGGGTAATGAAAAACTGTTTTTT
TRBV6-5	once	.	TRBJ2-7	CASSYSGGPNYEQYF	TGTGCCAGCAGTTACTCTGGGGGCCCTAACTACGAGCAGTACTTC
TRBV10-3	.	.	TRBJ1-1	CAIRPGHILNTEAFF	TGTGCCATCCGACCGGGACATATCTTGAACACTGAAGCTTTCTTT
TRBV5-4	.	TRBD1	TRBJ1-6	CASSPGQGSSGSPLHF	TGTGCCAGCAGCCCGGGACAGGGGTCATCGGGTTCACCCCTCCACTTT
TRBV7-3	.	.	TRBJ2-3	CASSLSYSDTQYF	TGTGCCAGCAGCTTAAGCTATTCCGATACGCAGTATTTT
TRBV7-2	once	TRBD1	TRBJ1-2	CASSRDRGTINGYTF	TGTGCCAGCAGCCGGGACAGGGGTACGATTAATGGCTACACCTTC
TRBV7-2	.	TRBD1	TRBJ2-5	CASSLTRDRAYQETQYF	TGTGCCAGCAGCCTAACCCGGGACAGGGCCTACCAAGAGACCCAGTACTTC
TRBV7-9	.	.	TRBJ1-2	CASSLGQTSGYTF	TGTGCCAGCAGCTTAGGACAGACGTCTGGCTACACCTTC
TRBV27	.	TRBD1	TRBJ1-1	CASSLGQTTEAFF	TGTGCCAGCAGCTTGGGACAGACAACTGAAGCTTTCTTT
TRBV7-8	.	.	TRBJ1-3	CASSRPGSGNTIYF	TGTGCCAGCAGCCGCCCGGGCTCTGGAAACACCATATATTTT
TRBV5-8	.	TRBD2	TRBJ2-2	CASSLFGLAGTGELFF	TGTGCCAGCAGCTTATTTGGACTAGCGGGTACCGGGGAGCTGTTTTTT
TRBV29-1	.	.	TRBJ2-1	CSESNSYNEQFF	TGCAGCGAATCTAACTCCTACAATGAGCAGTTCTTC
TRBV28	.	.	TRBJ1-2	CASSPGMGGYTF	TGTGCCAGCAGCCCAGGGATGGGCGGCTACACCTTC
TRBV5-6	.	.	TRBJ1-6	CASSSQGWDSPLHF	TGTGCCAGCAGCTCACAGGGTTGGGATTCACCCCTCCACTTT
TRBV28	.	.	TRBJ1-2	CASSDATVYGYTF	TGTGCCAGCAGTGATGCGACAGTCTATGGCTACACCTTC
TRBV30	.	.	TRBJ2-7	CAWSVAVREQYF	TGTGCCTGGAGTGTTGCGGTTCGCGAGCAGTACTTC